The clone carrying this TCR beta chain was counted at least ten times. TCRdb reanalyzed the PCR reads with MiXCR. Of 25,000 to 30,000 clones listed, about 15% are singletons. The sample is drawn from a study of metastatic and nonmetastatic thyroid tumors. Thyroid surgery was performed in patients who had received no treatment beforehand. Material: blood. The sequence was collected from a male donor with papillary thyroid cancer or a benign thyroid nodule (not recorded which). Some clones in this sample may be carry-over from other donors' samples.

Here the CDR3 reads CANSGTEIGNTIYF. CDR3 bases: TGTGCCAACTCCGGGACAGAAATTGGAAACACCATATATTTT. V and J are TRBV2 and TRBJ1-3, with TRBD1 matching 7 bases. Germline CDR1 SNHLY, CDR2 FYNNEI. The V and J ends lost 10 bases and 3 bases, in that order; junction bases with no gene match: 9. This CDR3 is 14 amino acids long.